These 31 T cell receptor beta chains originate from one sample sequenced in a study of blood T cell repertoires in COVID-19. Using immunoSEQ multiplex PCR, the repertoire was profiled, and TCRdb retains in-frame clones only, with some absent. The top ten hold around 4.5% of the sample, which has tens of thousands of clones, around nine tenths seen once. Sequenced input: peripheral blood. The receptors derive from a man in his fifties or sixties with COVID-19, enrolled during active disease.

J is TRBJ2-7 and V is TRBV5-1; TRBD1 agrees at 7 bases. Germline assignment: CDR1 SGHRS and CDR2 YFSETQ. The CDR3 is made up of 12 amino acids. V was pared by 5 bases and J by 6 bases, with 5 bases of the junction left unmatched. In nucleotides, the CDR3 is TGCGCCAGCAGAAACAGGGGTGGCGAGCAGTACTTC. Protein product: CASRNRGGEQYF.

This clone appeared once. This chain joins TRBV11-3 and TRBJ2-7; 8 bases fit TRBD2. The V and J ends lost 0 bases and 5 bases, in that order; junction bases with no gene match: 12. The CDR3 totals 17 residues. Germline values: CDR1 SGHNT, CDR2 YENEEA. CDR3 sequence (DNA): TGTGCCAGCAGCTTAGATCATCTAGAGACTAGCGACCACGAGCAGTACTTC. This translates into CASSLDHLETSDHEQYF.

This chain links TRBV14 with TRBJ1-1, with a possible D match to TRBD1 (6 bases). In germline, CDR1 is SGHDN, CDR2 FVKESK. The V end lost 4 bases, the J end lost 0 bases, and 9 bases lay between the germline ends. The CDR3 spans 14 residues. The CDR3 loop is CASSLGGVNTEAFF. In DNA, the CDR3 is TGTGCCAGCAGCCTAGGGGGGGTGAACACTGAAGCTTTCTTT.

The V gene is TRBV12-3 or TRBV12-4, the J gene TRBJ2-1; no clear D gene. This CDR3 comprises 13 residues. V was cut by 2 bases and J by 4 bases, with 6 bases left in between. CDR3 sequence: CASSLNSYNEQFF. In nucleotides, the CDR3 is TGTGCCAGCAGTTTAAACAGTTACAATGAGCAGTTCTTC.

This clone was seen once. The V call is TRBV24-1, the J call TRBJ2-2; D uncertain. The V end lost 1 base, the J end lost 8 bases, and 7 bases lay between the germline ends. The CDR3 length is 13 residues. The germline V gene has CDR1 KGHDR and CDR2 SFDVKD. The CDR3 bases are TGTGCCACCAGTGATTTCTTCGGTGGGGAGCTGTTTTTT. Translated, it gives CATSDFFGGELFF.

The chain uses TRBV5-1 and TRBJ1-1; D gene unclear. Germline-derived CDR1 and CDR2 are SGHRS and YFSETQ. This CDR3 is built from 13 residues. The ends were cut back, 5 bases at V and 1 base at J, with 9 bases in the middle. The CDR3: CASSIQENTEAFF. DNA for the CDR3: TGCGCCAGCAGTATTCAGGAGAACACTGAAGCTTTCTTT.

This clone appeared once. The J gene is TRBJ1-2, the V gene TRBV6-2 or TRBV6-3, with a weak D call TRBD1 (5 bases). There are 18 residues in the CDR3. Germline lookup yields CDR1 MNHEY and CDR2 SVGEGT. Trimming cost V 2 bases and J 4 bases, with 23 bases left between them. Here the CDR3 reads CASSYRGGGRLNGYGYTF. The CDR3 nucleotides read TGTGCCAGCAGTTACCGTGGGGGAGGACGGCTTAACGGCTATGGCTACACCTTC.

The CDR3 loop reads CASSHRTHGEPQHF. The CDR3 DNA follows: TGTGCCAGCAGCCACCGGACCCACGGGGAGCCCCAGCATTTT. This chain links TRBV28 with TRBJ1-5; D is unclear. The length of the CDR3 is 14 residues. The V end lost 6 bases, the J end lost 8 bases, and 17 bases lay between the germline ends. CDR1 and CDR2 from the germline V gene are MDHEN and SYDVKM. Looking up the rest from reference TRBV28 and TRBJ1-5 gives the full variable domain: DVKVTQSSRYLVKRTGEKVFLECVQDMDHENMFWYRQDPGLGLRLIYFSYDVKMKEKGDIPEGYSVSREKKERFSLILESASTNQTSMYLCASSHRTHGEPQHFGDGTRLSIL.

CDR3 region: CASSFRGADTQYF. CDR3 sequence (DNA): TGTGCCAGCAGCTTCAGGGGCGCAGATACGCAGTATTTT. The chain couples TRBV7-9 to TRBJ2-3; TRBD1 is a possible D gene (6 bases). This CDR3 spans 13 amino acids. The germline V gene has CDR1 SEHNR and CDR2 FQNEAQ (reference sequence). V was cut by 3 bases and J by 4 bases, with 8 bases left in between. Variable domain in full (rest from reference TRBV7-9 and TRBJ2-3): DTGVSQNPRHKITKRGQNVTFRCDPISEHNRLYWYRQTLGQGPEFLTYFQNEAQLEKSRLLSDRFSAERPKGSFSTLEIQRTEQGDSAMYLCASSFRGADTQYFGPGTRLTVL.

The chain is built from TRBV9 and TRBJ1-1; D is undetermined. CDR1 and CDR2 (germline): SGDLS, YYNGEE. V was cut by 0 bases and J by 1 base, with 7 bases left in between. This CDR3 spans 14 amino acids. CDR3 sequence: CASSVVYGNTEAFF. DNA of the CDR3: TGTGCCAGCAGCGTAGTATACGGGAACACTGAAGCTTTCTTT.

This sequence joins TRBV24-1 and TRBJ2-5, with 9 positions matching TRBD2. The CDR3 contains 17 residues. The J segment lost 0 bases and the V segment lost 4 bases, leaving 8 bases of the junction unmatched. CDR1 is KGHDR and CDR2 is SFDVKD in the germline V gene. DNA of the CDR3: TGTGCCACCAGTGAGGGGGGGGCTAGCGGGAACCAAGAGACCCAGTACTTC. Protein product: CATSEGGASGNQETQYF.

The gene calls are TRBV29-1 and TRBJ2-7; 8 nucleotides match TRBD1. This CDR3 comprises 13 residues. The V gene's germline CDR1 is SQVTM and CDR2 ANQGSEA. Trimming at V came to 6 bases and at J to 2 bases, leaving 6 bases not matched to a gene. The CDR3 nucleotides read TGCAGCGTCTCCGGACAGGGAACCTACGAGCAGTACTTC. Protein: CSVSGQGTYEQYF.

J is TRBJ2-7 and V is TRBV4-2; 7 nucleotides agree with TRBD2. J gave up 4 bases and V 5 bases, and 17 bases lay outside the gene matches. The germline V gene encodes CDR1 LGHNA and CDR2 YNFKEQ. This CDR3 contains 17 residues. The CDR3 protein is CASSNLADLNGNYEQYF. The CDR3 bases are TGTGCCAGCAGCAACCTAGCGGATCTAAACGGGAATTACGAGCAGTACTTC.

This clone was found once. The chain has TRBV9 and TRBJ2-5; tentatively, D is TRBD1 (6 bases). Trimming stripped 3 bases from V and 5 bases from J, with 8 bases between. The CDR3 is 12 amino acids. Germline CDR1 SGDLS, CDR2 YYNGEE. The CDR3 is CASSAQGETQYF. The CDR3 coding sequence is TGTGCCAGCAGCGCCCAGGGGGAGACCCAGTACTTC.

This chain links TRBV3-1 (or the pseudogene TRBV3-2) with TRBJ2-2; maybe TRBD2 (5 bases). V was clipped by 11 bases and J by 0 bases, with 10 bases between them. CDR1 and CDR2 (germline): LGHDT, YNNKEL (reference sequence). The CDR3 extends over 13 amino acids. The CDR3, as DNA: TGTGCCTGCGGGCATTCGAACACCGGGGAGCTGTTTTTT. It translates to CACGHSNTGELFF.

The V and J genes are TRBV6-5 and TRBJ1-5; 7 bases fit TRBD1. Unmatched junction bases numbered 3, after V lost 0 bases and J lost 4 bases. Germline assignment: CDR1 MNHEY and CDR2 SVGAGI. This CDR3 region has 15 residues. The chain's CDR3 is CASSYSGQQNQPQHF. The CDR3 DNA follows: TGTGCCAGCAGTTACTCGGGACAGCAAAATCAGCCCCAGCATTTT.

V is TRBV3-1 (or the pseudogene TRBV3-2) and J is TRBJ1-2; 7 bases are a match to TRBD1. CDR1 and CDR2 (germline): LGHDT, YNNKEL (reference sequence). This CDR3 region has 13 residues. Trimming cost V 3 bases and J 4 bases; bases outside gene matches: 2. The CDR3 loop reads CASSHQGGYGYTF. As DNA, the CDR3 is TGTGCCAGCAGCCATCAGGGGGGCTATGGCTACACCTTC.

This clone turned up a few times. The genes are TRBV15 and TRBJ1-2, with TRBD1 as a possible D gene (6 bases). Per the germline V gene, CDR1 is LNHNV and CDR2 is YYDKDF (reference sequence). The CDR3 is made up of 16 amino acids. V lost 3 bases, J lost 0 bases, and 14 bases lay in between. In DNA, the CDR3 is TGTGCCACCAGCAGGGGTGGGGGACAATCTAACTATGGCTACACCTTC. Translation: CATSRGGGQSNYGYTF. Complete variable domain (other parts from reference TRBV15 and TRBJ1-2): DAMVIQNPRYQVTQFGKPVTLSCSQTLNHNVMYWYQQKSSQAPKLLFHYYDKDFNNEADTPDNFQSRRPNTSFCFLDIRSPGLGDTAMYLCATSRGGGQSNYGYTFGSGTRLTVV.

The rearrangement uses TRBV5-5 and TRBJ1-3, with D possibly TRBD1 on 6 matching bases. CDR3 length equals 15 residues. Trimming removed 4 bases from V and 0 bases from J, with 11 bases in between. CDR1 is SGHKS and CDR2 is YYEKEE in the germline V gene (reference sequence). CDR3 sequence reads: CASSGGQSSGNTIYF. Written as DNA, the CDR3 is TGTGCCAGCAGCGGAGGACAGAGCTCTGGAAACACCATATATTTT.

The gene calls are TRBV27 and TRBJ1-2, with D perhaps TRBD1 (5 bases). From germline, CDR1 is MNHEY and CDR2 SMNVEV (reference sequence). Trimming left V 6 bases short and J 6 bases short, with 11 bases between. The CDR3 totals 12 residues. CDR3 sequence (DNA): TGTGCCAGCAGCCAGGACAAGAATGGCTACACCTTC. This codes for CASSQDKNGYTF.

This chain links TRBV7-3 with TRBJ2-7, with TRBD2 matching over 11 bases. The CDR3 extends over 18 amino acids. Germline values: CDR1 SGHTA, CDR2 FQGTGA. With 6 bases clipped from V and 13 bases from J, the junction kept 26 bases outside the gene matches. Written as DNA, the CDR3 is TGTGCCAGCAGTACATTACTCGAGGGGACTAGCGGAGCCCCTTTGCATTACTTC. Amino acid sequence: CASSTLLEGTSGAPLHYF.

This clone is large in the sample. The chain links TRBV12-3 or TRBV12-4 to TRBJ2-3, with D perhaps matching TRBD2 (6 bases). The CDR3 consists of 13 residues. Deletions cut 4 bases from V and 1 base from J, with 6 bases between. CDR3: CASSSGGTDTQYF. The DNA of the CDR3 is TGTGCCAGCAGTTCGGGGGGCACAGATACGCAGTATTTT.

This clone was counted once. Here the CDR3 reads CASNPRSGSSYNEQFF. CDR3 sequence (DNA): TGCGCCAGCAACCCACGGAGCGGGAGTTCTTACAATGAGCAGTTCTTC. J is TRBJ2-1 and V is TRBV5-1, with 8 bases that match TRBD2. This CDR3 comprises 16 residues. The trim removed 6 bases at V and 4 bases at J, leaving 12 bases unmatched. Germline V gene sequence: CDR1 SGHRS, CDR2 YFSETQ.

The genes are TRBV19 and TRBJ1-5, with 7 bases fitting TRBD1. The CDR3 extends over 16 amino acids. Germline V gives CDR1 LNHDA, CDR2 SQIVND (reference sequence). V trimming: 2 bases; J trimming: 7 bases; junction bases outside the gene matches: 11. The CDR3 coding sequence is TGTGCCAGTAGTATAAACCCCAGGGGGTCCGGCCAGCCCCAGCATTTT. The encoded protein is CASSINPRGSGQPQHF.

The rearrangement links TRBV28 to TRBJ2-7; tentative D call: TRBD2 (7 bases). The CDR3 sequence is 16 residues long. Deletions cut 4 bases from V and 6 bases from J, with 22 bases between. Germline assignment: CDR1 MDHEN and CDR2 SYDVKM. The CDR3 DNA reads as TGTGCCAGCAGTTCCCCCCCCGGGGGGCGAAGCTCCGAGCAGTACTTC. This codes for CASSSPPGGRSSEQYF.

The V gene is TRBV24-1, the J gene TRBJ2-5; a weak D match, TRBD1 (5 bases). The CDR3 has 15 amino acids. The germline gives CDR1 KGHDR, CDR2 SFDVKD. The ends were cut back, 3 bases at V and 1 base at J, with 11 bases in the middle. CDR3 residues: CATSDAGSGQETQYF. The DNA of the CDR3 is TGTGCCACCAGTGATGCAGGGTCCGGCCAAGAGACCCAGTACTTC.

The J gene is TRBJ2-3, the V gene TRBV5-8, with D perhaps TRBD2 (5 bases). Trimming removed 7 bases from V and 1 base from J, with 16 bases in between. Germline V CDR1 and CDR2: SGHTS, YDEGEE. CDR3 size: 15 residues. The CDR3 reads CASDYELGGTDTQYF. CDR3 DNA: TGTGCCAGCGACTACGAACTCGGGGGCACAGATACGCAGTATTTT. The whole variable domain, remainder taken from reference TRBV5-8 and TRBJ2-3, is EAGVTQSPTHLIKTRGQQATLRCSPISGHTSVYWYQQALGLGLQFLLWYDEGEERNRGNFPPRFSGRQFPNYSSELNVNALELEDSALYLCASDYELGGTDTQYFGPGTRLTVL.

The chain carries TRBV2 and TRBJ1-1; TRBD1 is a possible D gene (5 bases). Germline values: CDR1 SNHLY, CDR2 FYNNEI. CDR3 size: 12 residues. Trimming removed 7 bases from V and 4 bases from J, with 10 bases in between. The CDR3 loop reads CASNSGGTEAFF. In DNA form, the CDR3 reads TGTGCCAGCAACTCGGGGGGCACTGAAGCTTTCTTT. Based on the CDR3 plus reference TRBV2 and TRBJ1-1, the full variable domain is EPEVTQTPSHQVTQMGQEVILRCVPISNHLYFYWYRQILGQKVEFLVSFYNNEISEKSEIFDDQFSVERPDGSNFTLKIRSTKLEDSAMYFCASNSGGTEAFFGQGTRLTVV.

This chain connects TRBV29-1 to TRBJ2-1; a weak D match, TRBD2 (6 bases). V was shortened by 7 bases and J by 9 bases, with 19 bases between the two germline ends. In germline, CDR1 is SQVTM, CDR2 ANQGSEA. CDR3 length equals 13 residues. The CDR3 here is CSGGTVGLGEQFF. The CDR3 coding sequence is TGCAGCGGTGGGACCGTGGGACTGGGTGAGCAGTTCTTC.

The chain has TRBV28 and TRBJ1-3; the D gene is possibly TRBD1 (6 bases). The V end lost 5 bases, the J end lost 0 bases, and 17 bases lay between the germline ends. CDR1 is MDHEN and CDR2 is SYDVKM in the germline V gene. The CDR3 is made up of 17 amino acids. The CDR3 DNA sequence: TGTGCCAGCAGTCTCGGGACACAAGGATACTCTGGAAACACCATATATTTT. This sequence encodes CASSLGTQGYSGNTIYF.

This clone was detected once. This chain uses TRBV2 with TRBJ2-3; 7 bases line up with TRBD1. The length of the CDR3 is 13 residues. CDR1 is SNHLY and CDR2 is FYNNEI in the germline V gene. The CDR3 region has the DNA TGTACTAACGGGCAGGGGGGCACAGATACGCAGTATTTT. Translating it yields CTNGQGGTDTQYF.